This TCR beta chain was identified in a study of blood T cells in healthy people across ages. The study, taken as a whole, reports: Long-lived donors had more naive CD4+ cells and higher diversity than aged donors.

Donors each provided ten milliliters of peripheral blood. A J-beta primer mix and a sample-barcoded 5' primer were used in a second PCR of about 7 to 12 cycles. TCRdb processed the 5' RACE reads anew with MiXCR; each CDR3 protein has one entry. This table holds approximately 1,100,000 distinct CDR3 sequences, 45% found once. Points on this clonotype: Its antigen is not identified.

Losses at the gene ends were 0 bases for V and 3 bases for J; bases not matched to a gene: 4. Germline V gene sequence: CDR1 ENHRY, CDR2 SYGVKD. This CDR3 is 15 amino acids long. The chain is built from TRBV10-3 and TRBJ2-7, with 8 bases that match TRBD1. The sample taken for sequencing was blood. This clonotype originated in a woman in her fifties or sixties in good health. CDR3 loop: CAISESETGGYEQYF. DNA for the CDR3: TGTGCCATCAGTGAGTCTGAAACAGGGGGCTACGAGCAGTACTTC.